This T cell receptor beta chain was found in a study of T cell changes during pregnancy in multiple sclerosis. The protocol was immunoSEQ multiplex PCR, while the TCRdb copy is restricted to in-frame clones and leaves out a portion. The sample lists 51,000 or so clones; just over 90% were seen once. The CDR3 covers 13 residues. Trimming removed 0 bases from V and 4 bases from J, with 6 bases in between. From germline, CDR1 is SGHTS and CDR2 YDEGEE. This chain uses TRBV5-8 with TRBJ2-3; no clear D gene. Sequencing used peripheral blood, obtained in the second trimester of pregnancy. This clonotype was sampled from a female donor with multiple sclerosis, enrolled in a pregnancy study. In DNA, the CDR3 is TGTGCCAGCAGCTTGGGGGCCCCAGATACGCAGTATTTT. It codes for CASSLGAPDTQYF.